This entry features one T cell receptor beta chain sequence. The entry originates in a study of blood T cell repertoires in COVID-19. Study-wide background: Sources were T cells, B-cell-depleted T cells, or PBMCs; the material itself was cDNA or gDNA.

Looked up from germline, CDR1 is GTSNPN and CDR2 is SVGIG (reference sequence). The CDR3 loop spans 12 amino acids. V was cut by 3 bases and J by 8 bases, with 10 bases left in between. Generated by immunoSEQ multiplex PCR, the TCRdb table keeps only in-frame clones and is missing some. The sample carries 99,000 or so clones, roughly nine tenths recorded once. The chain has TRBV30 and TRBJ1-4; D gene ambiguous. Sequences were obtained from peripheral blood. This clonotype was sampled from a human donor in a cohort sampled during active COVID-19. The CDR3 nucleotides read TGTGCCTGGAGGACTACACAGGAAAAACTGTTTTTT. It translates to CAWRTTQEKLFF.